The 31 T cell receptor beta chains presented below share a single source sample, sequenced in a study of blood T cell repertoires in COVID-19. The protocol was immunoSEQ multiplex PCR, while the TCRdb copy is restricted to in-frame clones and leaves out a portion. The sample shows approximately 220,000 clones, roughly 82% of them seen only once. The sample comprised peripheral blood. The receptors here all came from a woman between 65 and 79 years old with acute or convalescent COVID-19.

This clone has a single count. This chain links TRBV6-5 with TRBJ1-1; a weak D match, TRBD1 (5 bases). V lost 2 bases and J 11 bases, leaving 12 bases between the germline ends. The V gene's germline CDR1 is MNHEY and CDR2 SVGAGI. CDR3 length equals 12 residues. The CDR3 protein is CASSYGGGQAFF. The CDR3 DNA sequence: TGTGCCAGCAGTTACGGGGGAGGCCAGGCTTTCTTT.

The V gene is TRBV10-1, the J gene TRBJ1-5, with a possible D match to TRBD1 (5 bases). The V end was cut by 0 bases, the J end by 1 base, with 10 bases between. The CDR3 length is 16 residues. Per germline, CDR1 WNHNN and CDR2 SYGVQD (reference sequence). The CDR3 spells CASSESGSGSNQPQHF. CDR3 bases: TGCGCCAGCAGTGAGTCAGGGTCAGGGAGCAATCAGCCCCAGCATTTT.

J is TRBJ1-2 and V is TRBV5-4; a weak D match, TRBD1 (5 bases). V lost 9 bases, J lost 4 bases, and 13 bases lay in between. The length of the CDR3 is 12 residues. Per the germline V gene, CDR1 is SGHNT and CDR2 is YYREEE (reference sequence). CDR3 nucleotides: TGTGCCACCTCAGCAGGGTCCTATGGCTACACCTTC. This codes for CATSAGSYGYTF.

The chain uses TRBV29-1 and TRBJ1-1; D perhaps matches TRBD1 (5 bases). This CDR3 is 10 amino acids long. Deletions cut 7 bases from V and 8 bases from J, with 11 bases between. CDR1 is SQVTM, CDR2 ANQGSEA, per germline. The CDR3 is CSADSVEAFF. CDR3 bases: TGCAGCGCCGACAGCGTCGAAGCTTTCTTT.

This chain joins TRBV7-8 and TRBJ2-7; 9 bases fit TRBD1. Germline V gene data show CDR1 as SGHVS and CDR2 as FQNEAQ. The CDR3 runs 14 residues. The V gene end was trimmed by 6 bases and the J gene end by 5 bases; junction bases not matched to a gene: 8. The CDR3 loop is CASRHRDRAHEQYF. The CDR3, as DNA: TGTGCCAGCAGACACCGGGACAGGGCCCACGAGCAGTACTTC.

In nucleotides, the CDR3 is TGTGCCAGCAGTGACGGGACTCAGAGTGAAGCTTTCTTT. The encoded protein is CASSDGTQSEAFF. The chain joins TRBV6-1 to TRBJ1-1; weak D call: TRBD1 (5 bases). V was trimmed by 3 bases and J by 7 bases, leaving 12 bases between them. Germline assignment: CDR1 MNHNS and CDR2 SASEGT. This CDR3 region has 13 residues.

CDR3 sequence (DNA): TGTGCCAGCAGTTTACGGGCCGGACAGGGTATAAACGAGCAGTACTTC. Translation: CASSLRAGQGINEQYF. The chain joins TRBV27 to TRBJ2-7; 8 positions agree with TRBD1. This CDR3 spans 16 amino acids. The V gene end was trimmed by 2 bases and the J gene end by 5 bases; junction bases not matched to a gene: 11. Germline CDR1 MNHEY, CDR2 SMNVEV (reference sequence).

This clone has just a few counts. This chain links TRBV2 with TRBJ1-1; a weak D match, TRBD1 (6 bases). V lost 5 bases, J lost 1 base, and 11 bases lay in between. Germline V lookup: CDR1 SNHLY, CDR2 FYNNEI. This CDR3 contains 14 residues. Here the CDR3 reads CASSFGTKNTEAFF. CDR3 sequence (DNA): TGTGCCAGCAGTTTTGGGACAAAGAACACTGAAGCTTTCTTT.

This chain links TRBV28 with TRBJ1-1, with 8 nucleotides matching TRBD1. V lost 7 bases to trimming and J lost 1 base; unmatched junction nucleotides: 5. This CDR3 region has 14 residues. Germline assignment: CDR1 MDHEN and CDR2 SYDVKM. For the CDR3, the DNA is TGTGCCAGCAACGCAGGGGGCGGGAACACTGAAGCTTTCTTT. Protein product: CASNAGGGNTEAFF.

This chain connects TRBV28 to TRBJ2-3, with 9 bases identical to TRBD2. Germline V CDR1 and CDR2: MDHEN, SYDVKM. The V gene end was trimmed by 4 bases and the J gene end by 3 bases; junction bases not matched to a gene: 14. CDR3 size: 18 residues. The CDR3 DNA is TGTGCCAGCAGTTATCGATTGGCGGCTAGCGGGGATACAGATACGCAGTATTTT. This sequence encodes CASSYRLAASGDTDTQYF.

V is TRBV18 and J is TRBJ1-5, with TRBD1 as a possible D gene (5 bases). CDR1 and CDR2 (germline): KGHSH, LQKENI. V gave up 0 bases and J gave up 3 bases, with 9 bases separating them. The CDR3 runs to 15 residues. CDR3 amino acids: CASSPPPGNNQPQHF. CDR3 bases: TGTGCCAGCTCACCACCGCCAGGGAACAATCAGCCCCAGCATTTT.

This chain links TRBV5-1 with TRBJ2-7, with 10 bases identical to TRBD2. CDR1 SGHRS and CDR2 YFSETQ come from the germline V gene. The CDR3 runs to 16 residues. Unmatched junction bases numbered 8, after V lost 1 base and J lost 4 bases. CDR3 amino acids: CASSLRASGGYYEQYF. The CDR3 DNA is TGCGCCAGCAGCTTGAGGGCTAGCGGGGGCTATTACGAGCAGTACTTC.

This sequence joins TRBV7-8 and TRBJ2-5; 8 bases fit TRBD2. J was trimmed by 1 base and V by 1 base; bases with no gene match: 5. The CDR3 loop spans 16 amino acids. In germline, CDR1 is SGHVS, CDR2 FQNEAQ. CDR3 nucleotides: TGTGCCAGCAGCTTAGGTAGCGGGGCTATCCAAGAGACCCAGTACTTC. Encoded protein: CASSLGSGAIQETQYF.

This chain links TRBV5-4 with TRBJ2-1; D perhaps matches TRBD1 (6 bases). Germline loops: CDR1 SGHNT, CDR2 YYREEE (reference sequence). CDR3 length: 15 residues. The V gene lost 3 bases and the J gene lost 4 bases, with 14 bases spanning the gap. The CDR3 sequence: CASSSTGTRYNEQFF. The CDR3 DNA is TGTGCCAGCAGCTCAACAGGGACCCGATACAATGAGCAGTTCTTC. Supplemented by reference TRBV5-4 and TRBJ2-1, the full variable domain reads ETGVTQSPTHLIKTRGQQVTLRCSSQSGHNTVSWYQQALGQGPQFIFQYYREEENGRGNFPPRFSGLQFPNYSSELNVNALELDDSALYLCASSSTGTRYNEQFFGPGTRLTVL.

This chain's CDR3 is CASSPPLRGNYGYTF. In DNA, the CDR3 is TGTGCCAGCTCACCACCTCTCAGGGGGAACTATGGCTACACCTTC. This rearrangement joins TRBV18 to TRBJ1-2, with 7 bases lining up with TRBD1. This CDR3 is built from 15 residues. The germline CDR1 and CDR2 sequences are KGHSH and LQKENI. The V gene end was trimmed by 0 bases and the J gene end by 2 bases; junction bases not matched to a gene: 3.

The CDR3 nucleotides are TGTGCCAGCAGTTTGGACAGGGAGGGGAGGACAGATACGCAGTATTTT. This gives the protein CASSLDREGRTDTQYF. V gene TRBV28 combines with J gene TRBJ2-3; D might be TRBD1 (8 bases). The CDR3 runs to 16 residues. Germline V gives CDR1 MDHEN, CDR2 SYDVKM. V was pared by 3 bases and J by 3 bases, with 16 bases between.

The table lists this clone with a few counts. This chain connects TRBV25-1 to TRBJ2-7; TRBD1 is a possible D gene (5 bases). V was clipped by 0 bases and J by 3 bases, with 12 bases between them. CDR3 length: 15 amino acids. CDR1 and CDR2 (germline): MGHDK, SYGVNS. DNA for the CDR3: TGTGCCAGCAGTGAATATCAGGGAAAGCGCTACGAGCAGTACTTC. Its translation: CASSEYQGKRYEQYF.

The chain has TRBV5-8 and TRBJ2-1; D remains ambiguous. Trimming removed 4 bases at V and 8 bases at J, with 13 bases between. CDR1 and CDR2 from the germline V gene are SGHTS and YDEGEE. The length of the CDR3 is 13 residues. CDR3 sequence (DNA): TGTGCCAGCAGCCCTCTCTGGAGCGATGAGCAGTTCTTC. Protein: CASSPLWSDEQFF.

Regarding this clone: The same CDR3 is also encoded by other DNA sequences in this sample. The CDR3 sequence is CASSSGTGGYNEQFF. The CDR3 DNA sequence: TGTGCCAGCAGCTCGGGGACAGGCGGTTACAATGAGCAGTTCTTC. The chain carries TRBV7-2 and TRBJ2-1; 8 bases are a match to TRBD1. V shed 4 bases and J 4 bases; nucleotides not matched to a gene: 6. Germline CDR1 is SGHTA and CDR2 is FQGNSA. This CDR3 spans 15 amino acids.

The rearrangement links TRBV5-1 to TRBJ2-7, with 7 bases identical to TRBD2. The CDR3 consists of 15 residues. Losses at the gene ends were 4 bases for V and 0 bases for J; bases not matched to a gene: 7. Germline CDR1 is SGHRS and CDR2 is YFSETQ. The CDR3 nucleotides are TGCGCCAGCAGCCCCGGGGAGGGCTTCTCCTACGAGCAGTACTTC. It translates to CASSPGEGFSYEQYF.

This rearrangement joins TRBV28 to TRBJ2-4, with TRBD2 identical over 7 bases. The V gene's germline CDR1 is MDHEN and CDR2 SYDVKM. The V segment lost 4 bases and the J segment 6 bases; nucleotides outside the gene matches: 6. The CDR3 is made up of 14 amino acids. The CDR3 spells CASSSPGGTNIQYF. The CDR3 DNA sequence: TGTGCCAGCAGTTCCCCCGGGGGGACAAACATTCAGTACTTC.

In nucleotides, the CDR3 is TGTGCCAGTAGTGTCTACACAGCTGGAAACACCATATATTTT. This sequence encodes CASSVYTAGNTIYF. V usage is TRBV19 and J usage is TRBJ1-3; D is undetermined. The germline V gene encodes CDR1 LNHDA and CDR2 SQIVND (reference sequence). Between the trimmed V and J ends, which lost 5 bases and 2 bases, there was a span of 10 bases. This CDR3 is 14 amino acids long.

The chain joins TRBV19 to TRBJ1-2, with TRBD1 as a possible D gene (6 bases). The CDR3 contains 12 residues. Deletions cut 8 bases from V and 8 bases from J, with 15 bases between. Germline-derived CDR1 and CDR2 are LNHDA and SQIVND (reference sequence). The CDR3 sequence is CASSGQTFGYTF. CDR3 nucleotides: TGTGCCAGTTCCGGACAGACGTTCGGCTACACCTTC.

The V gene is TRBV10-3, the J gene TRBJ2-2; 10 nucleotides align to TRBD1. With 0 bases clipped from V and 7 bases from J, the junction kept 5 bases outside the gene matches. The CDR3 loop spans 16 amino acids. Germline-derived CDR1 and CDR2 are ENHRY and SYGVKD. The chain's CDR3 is CAISESGQGRYGELFF. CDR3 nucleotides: TGTGCCATCAGTGAGTCGGGACAGGGGAGGTACGGGGAGCTGTTTTTT.

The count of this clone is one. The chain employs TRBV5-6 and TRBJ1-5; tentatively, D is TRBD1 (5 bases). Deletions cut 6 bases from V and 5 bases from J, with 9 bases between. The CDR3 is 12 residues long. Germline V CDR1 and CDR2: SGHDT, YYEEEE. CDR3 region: CASNRGDQPQHF. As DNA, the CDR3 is TGTGCCAGCAATCGGGGGGATCAGCCCCAGCATTTT. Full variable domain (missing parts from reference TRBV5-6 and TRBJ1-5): DAGVTQSPTHLIKTRGQQVTLRCSPKSGHDTVSWYQQALGQGPQFIFQYYEEEERQRGNFPDRFSGHQFPNYSSELNVNALLLGDSALYLCASNRGDQPQHFGDGTRLSIL.

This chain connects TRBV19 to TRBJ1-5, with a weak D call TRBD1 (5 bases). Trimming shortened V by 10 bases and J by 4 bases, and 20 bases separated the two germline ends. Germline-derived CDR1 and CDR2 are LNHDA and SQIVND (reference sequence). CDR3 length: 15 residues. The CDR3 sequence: CATDGSQAVNQPQHF. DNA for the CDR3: TGTGCCACCGACGGTTCACAGGCCGTTAATCAGCCCCAGCATTTT. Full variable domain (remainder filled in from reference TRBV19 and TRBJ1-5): DGGITQSPKYLFRKEGQNVTLSCEQNLNHDAMYWYRQDPGQGLRLIYYSQIVNDFQKGDIAEGYSVSREKKESFPLTVTSAQKNPTAFYLCATDGSQAVNQPQHFGDGTRLSIL.

CDR3 bases: TGTGCCAGCACCTTGTCGATGGGACAGGGTGGAGCTTTCTTT. Its protein product is CASTLSMGQGGAFF. The J gene is TRBJ1-1, the V gene TRBV7-2; 9 bases align to TRBD1. Germline CDR1 reads SGHTA; CDR2 reads FQGNSA. This CDR3 has 14 amino acids. The V segment lost 7 bases and the J segment 10 bases; nucleotides outside the gene matches: 13.

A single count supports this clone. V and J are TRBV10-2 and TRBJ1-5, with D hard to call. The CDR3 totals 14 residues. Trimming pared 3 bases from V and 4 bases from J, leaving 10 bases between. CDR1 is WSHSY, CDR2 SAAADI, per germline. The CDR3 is CASSDRGNNQPQHF. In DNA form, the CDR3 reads TGCGCCAGCAGTGATCGGGGAAATAATCAGCCCCAGCATTTT.

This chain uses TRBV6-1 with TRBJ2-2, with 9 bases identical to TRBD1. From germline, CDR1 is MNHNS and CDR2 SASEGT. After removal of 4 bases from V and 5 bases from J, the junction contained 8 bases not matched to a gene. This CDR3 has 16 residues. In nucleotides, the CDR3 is TGTGCCAGCAGTGGGGGACAGGGACGTACGACCGGGGAGCTGTTTTTT. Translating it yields CASSGGQGRTTGELFF.

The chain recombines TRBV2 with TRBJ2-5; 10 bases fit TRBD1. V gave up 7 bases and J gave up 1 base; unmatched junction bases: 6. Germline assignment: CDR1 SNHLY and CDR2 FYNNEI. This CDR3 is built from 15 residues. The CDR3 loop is CASTRDRGGQETQYF. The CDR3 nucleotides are TGTGCCAGCACTCGGGACAGGGGCGGCCAAGAGACCCAGTACTTC.

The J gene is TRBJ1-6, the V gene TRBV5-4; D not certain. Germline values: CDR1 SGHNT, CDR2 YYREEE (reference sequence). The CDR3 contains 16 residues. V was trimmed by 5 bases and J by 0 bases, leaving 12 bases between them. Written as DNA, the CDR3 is TGTGCCAGCAGTTACGCACGAGGCTCCTATAATTCACCCCTCCACTTT. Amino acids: CASSYARGSYNSPLHF.